What follows are 29 T cell receptor beta chains derived from one specimen sequenced in a study of control samples from healthy donors and cancer patients. This table comes from immunoSEQ multiplex PCR, and its TCRdb copy is limited to in-frame clones, with some not included. The sample includes about 43,000 clones, approximately 94% seen only once; the top ten take around 25%. The sequencing input was blood. All receptors come from a man aged 55 to 70 in good health.

The V and J genes are TRBV29-1 and TRBJ2-5; 11 nucleotides line up with TRBD1. Germline CDR1 SQVTM, CDR2 ANQGSEA. The trim removed 3 bases at V and 5 bases at J, leaving 2 bases unmatched. This CDR3 has 13 residues. CDR3 residues: CSVEGQGGETQYF. The CDR3 region has the DNA TGCAGCGTTGAGGGACAGGGGGGCGAGACCCAGTACTTC. Together with reference TRBV29-1 and TRBJ2-5, the CDR3 gives the full variable domain: SAVISQKPSRDICQRGTSLTIQCQVDSQVTMMFWYRQQPGQSLTLIATANQGSEATYESGFVIDKFPISRPNLTFSTLTVSNMSPEDSSIYLCSVEGQGGETQYFGPGTRLLVL.

CDR3: CASSSQGHYGYTF. The CDR3 region has the DNA TGTGCCAGCAGCTCTCAGGGGCACTATGGCTACACCTTC. The gene calls are TRBV6-2 or TRBV6-3 and TRBJ1-2; tentatively, D is TRBD1 (6 bases). This CDR3 has 13 amino acids. Deletions cut 6 bases from V and 3 bases from J, with 11 bases between. Germline V lookup: CDR1 MNHEY, CDR2 SVGEGT.

DNA for the CDR3: TGTGCCAGCAGTCCCGGGACAGGGGGCTTTAGTCAGCCCCAGCATTTT. This sequence encodes CASSPGTGGFSQPQHF. The chain recombines TRBV27 with TRBJ1-5, with 12 bases aligning to TRBD1. CDR1 and CDR2 (germline): MNHEY, SMNVEV (reference sequence). There are 16 residues in the CDR3. J was trimmed by 6 bases and V by 5 bases; bases with no gene match: 8.

This sequence joins TRBV5-1 and TRBJ2-1; D may be TRBD2 (5 bases). The CDR3 extends over 16 amino acids. V was shortened by 0 bases and J by 4 bases, with 14 bases between the two germline ends. CDR1 and CDR2 (germline): SGHRS, YFSETQ. CDR3 in amino acids: CASSLALGSLYNEQFF. CDR3 DNA sequence: TGCGCCAGCAGCTTGGCCTTGGGGAGCTTATACAATGAGCAGTTCTTC.

This chain links TRBV27 with TRBJ1-6, with a tentative D call TRBD1 (5 bases). This CDR3 has 14 residues. The V and J ends lost 5 bases and 9 bases respectively, with 14 bases between them. Germline loops: CDR1 MNHEY, CDR2 SMNVEV (reference sequence). The CDR3 coding sequence is TGTGCCAGCAGTCCGGGGGGTAGGGGTTCACCCCTCCACTTT. Its protein product is CASSPGGRGSPLHF.

This rearrangement joins TRBV2 to TRBJ1-5, with a possible D match to TRBD1 (5 bases). The CDR3 length is 15 residues. The germline V and J ends were trimmed by 4 bases and 1 base, with 11 bases remaining between them. Germline lookup yields CDR1 SNHLY and CDR2 FYNNEI. DNA for the CDR3: TGTGCCAGCAGTGGAGGCAGGGCCAGCAATCAGCCCCAGCATTTT. It yields the protein CASSGGRASNQPQHF.

The chain joins TRBV10-2 to TRBJ1-4, with D possibly being TRBD1 (6 bases). The CDR3 totals 16 residues. The V gene lost 7 bases and the J gene lost 1 base, with 16 bases spanning the gap. Germline V gene data show CDR1 as WSHSY and CDR2 as SAAADI. Here the CDR3 DNA reads TGCGCCAGCACCTACGAGGTACAGGGAACTAATGAAAAACTGTTTTTT. Amino acid sequence: CASTYEVQGTNEKLFF.

This chain links TRBV19 with TRBJ1-4; TRBD1 aligns across 7 bases. V was pared by 5 bases and J by 2 bases, with 5 bases of the junction left unmatched. Germline V lookup: CDR1 LNHDA, CDR2 SQIVND (reference sequence). The CDR3 totals 15 residues. The chain's CDR3 is CASSPPGQTNEKLFF. As DNA, the CDR3 is TGTGCCAGTAGTCCGCCGGGACAGACTAATGAAAAACTGTTTTTT.

The chain recombines TRBV7-9 with TRBJ1-3; possibly TRBD1 for D (5 bases). The CDR3 is 16 residues long. The V gene's germline CDR1 is SEHNR and CDR2 FQNEAQ (reference sequence). V lost 5 bases to trimming and J lost 4 bases, with 18 bases between them. The CDR3 bases are TGTGCCAGCAGCCTCTTGGTGGGGGAACCAGGAAACACCATATATTTT. This gives the protein CASSLLVGEPGNTIYF.

The rearrangement joins TRBV6-5 to TRBJ1-3; TRBD1 is a possible D gene (5 bases). This CDR3 has 13 amino acids. V lost 10 bases and J lost 0, with 10 bases in between. Per the germline V gene, CDR1 is MNHEY and CDR2 is SVGAGI. The CDR3 sequence is CAIRQYSGNTIYF. Here the CDR3 DNA reads TGTGCCATACGACAGTACTCTGGAAACACCATATATTTT.

The DNA for the CDR3 is TGCAGCGTTGGCCGGGATGGGACAGATACGCAGTATTTT. Translation gives CSVGRDGTDTQYF. The chain is built from TRBV29-1 and TRBJ2-3, with D tentatively TRBD2 (5 bases). V was clipped by 4 bases and J by 3 bases, with 11 bases between them. The CDR3 runs to 13 residues. CDR1 and CDR2 from the germline V gene are SQVTM and ANQGSEA.

V and J are TRBV7-2 and TRBJ2-1, with 13 bases identical to TRBD2. Trimming at V came to 5 bases and at J to 6 bases, leaving 4 bases not matched to a gene. Per germline, CDR1 SGHTA and CDR2 FQGNSA. The CDR3 covers 15 residues. CDR3 coding DNA: TGTGCCAGCAGCCAAGGACTAGCGGGAGCCAATGAGCAGTTCTTC. Protein sequence: CASSQGLAGANEQFF.

The chain joins TRBV6-5 to TRBJ1-2; D may be TRBD1 (5 bases). The V end was cut by 5 bases, the J end by 8 bases, with 18 bases between. The length of the CDR3 is 14 residues. The V gene's germline CDR1 is MNHEY and CDR2 SVGAGI. CDR3 DNA sequence: TGTGCCAGCAGTCCCTCGAGAGGGGCCGGGGGCTACACCTTC. This translates into CASSPSRGAGGYTF.

This chain uses TRBV3-1 (or the pseudogene TRBV3-2) with TRBJ2-5; TRBD2 matches at 8 bases. Trimming at V came to 5 bases and at J to 5 bases, leaving 19 bases not matched to a gene. The length of the CDR3 is 18 residues. Per germline, CDR1 LGHDT and CDR2 YNNKEL (reference sequence). CDR3 sequence (DNA): TGTGCCAGCAGCTCAATGCGTAACGGGAGGGCCGGTTGGGAGACCCAGTACTTC. Its translation: CASSSMRNGRAGWETQYF.

The CDR3 DNA reads as TGTGCCAGCAGTTTATATAGCATGGGAAATAGCAATCAGCCCCAGCATTTT. Translating it yields CASSLYSMGNSNQPQHF. The V gene is TRBV27, the J gene TRBJ1-5; D is uncertain. The CDR3 spans 17 residues. V was shortened by 1 base and J by 0 bases, with 13 bases between the two germline ends. Germline lookup yields CDR1 MNHEY and CDR2 SMNVEV (reference sequence).

Notes on this clone: One junction end does not reproduce the germline sequence, and a read error may be involved. V is TRBV6-7 and J is TRBJ2-7, with D uncertain. TRBV6-7 is noted as an ORF with a role that remains uncertain. The CDR3 spans 8 residues. The CDR3 coding sequence is TGTGCCAGCAGTTACGCAGACTTC. Translation: CASSYADF.

This clone occurred once. The chain recombines TRBV7-3 with TRBJ2-1; TRBD2 is a possible D gene (6 bases). Germline lookup yields CDR1 SGHTA and CDR2 FQGTGA. This CDR3 spans 14 amino acids. With 5 bases removed from V and 5 bases from J, the gap between germline ends came to 13 bases. CDR3 region: CASSPQRVHNEQFF. In DNA, the CDR3 is TGTGCCAGCAGCCCCCAGCGGGTACACAATGAGCAGTTCTTC.

This chain links TRBV28 with TRBJ1-4; D possibly corresponds to TRBD1 (5 bases). Trimming cost V 8 bases and J 10 bases, with 14 bases left between them. Germline loops: CDR1 MDHEN, CDR2 SYDVKM. The CDR3 loop spans 12 amino acids. CDR3 in DNA: TGTGCCAGCGAGATGGGGGGAGGAAAACTGTTTTTT. Amino acids: CASEMGGGKLFF.

The chain has TRBV24-1 and TRBJ2-2; no firm D call. In germline, CDR1 is KGHDR, CDR2 SFDVKD. V was clipped by 0 bases and J by 2 bases, with 6 bases between them. The CDR3 consists of 15 residues. The CDR3 DNA reads TGTGCCACCAGTGATTTGTCTGATAACACCGGGGAGCTGTTTTTT. Amino acids: CATSDLSDNTGELFF.

V usage is TRBV19 and J usage is TRBJ2-1; TRBD1 might be the D (5 bases). The ends were cut back, 3 bases at V and 3 bases at J, with 15 bases in the middle. CDR3 length equals 16 residues. CDR1 and CDR2 from the germline V gene are LNHDA and SQIVND (reference sequence). The CDR3 is CASSIKRGSFYNEQFF. The CDR3, as DNA: TGTGCCAGTAGTATTAAAAGGGGTTCTTTCTACAATGAGCAGTTCTTC.

V usage is TRBV18 and J usage is TRBJ2-7; D is ambiguous. V shed 0 bases and J shed 4 bases, with 7 bases lying between them. Germline values: CDR1 KGHSH, CDR2 LQKENI. The CDR3 extends over 13 amino acids. This CDR3 is CASSPPTGYEQYF. Written as DNA, the CDR3 is TGTGCCAGCTCACCACCCACTGGATACGAGCAGTACTTC.

This chain joins TRBV29-1 and TRBJ1-2; D possibly corresponds to TRBD1 (6 bases). The V gene lost 7 bases and the J gene lost 7 bases, with 13 bases spanning the gap. Germline V gene lookup returns CDR1 SQVTM and CDR2 ANQGSEA. The CDR3 length is 11 residues. CDR3 region: CSDRDTAGYTF. In nucleotides, the CDR3 is TGCAGCGACAGGGATACGGCTGGCTACACCTTC.

V is TRBV9 and J is TRBJ2-7; 9 nucleotides line up with TRBD1. Germline V gives CDR1 SGDLS, CDR2 YYNGEE. This CDR3 has 15 residues. V lost 4 bases, J lost 5 bases, and 10 bases stayed unmatched. This chain's CDR3 is CASSMGTGHSNEQYF. The CDR3 region has the DNA TGTGCCAGCAGCATGGGGACAGGGCATTCAAACGAGCAGTACTTC.

The gene calls are TRBV7-9 and TRBJ1-2, with 9 bases matching TRBD1. CDR3 length: 16 amino acids. The trim removed 3 bases at V and 3 bases at J, leaving 8 bases unmatched. The germline V gene has CDR1 SEHNR and CDR2 FQNEAQ (reference sequence). The CDR3 sequence: CASSLLTGGKDYGYTF. The CDR3, as DNA: TGTGCCAGCAGCTTGCTCACAGGGGGCAAAGACTATGGCTACACCTTC.

The V gene is TRBV18, the J gene TRBJ2-7, with TRBD1 as a possible D gene (6 bases). Germline loops: CDR1 KGHSH, CDR2 LQKENI. This CDR3 has 12 residues. V lost 1 base and J lost 5, with 6 bases in between. CDR3: CASSPRQDEQYF. Here the CDR3 DNA reads TGTGCCAGCTCACCACGACAGGACGAGCAGTACTTC.

The chain employs TRBV3-1 (or the pseudogene TRBV3-2) and TRBJ1-1, with TRBD1 identical over 12 bases. The V segment lost 0 bases and the J segment 11 bases; nucleotides outside the gene matches: 10. Per germline, CDR1 LGHDT and CDR2 YNNKEL (reference sequence). The CDR3 extends over 16 amino acids. The CDR3 protein is CASSQDRKGQGARAFF. CDR3 DNA: TGTGCCAGCAGCCAAGATCGTAAGGGACAGGGGGCGCGGGCTTTCTTT.

The sample holds one count of this clone. The junction shows a germline mismatch at one end, possibly a read error. V is TRBV28 and J is TRBJ2-2; 7 bases are a match to TRBD2. Germline lookup yields CDR1 MDHEN and CDR2 SYDVKM. This CDR3 is 15 amino acids long. CDR3 DNA sequence: TGTGCGAGCAAAGCGGGATGGGTGGACACCGGGGAGCTGTTTTTT. This encodes CASKAGWVDTGELFF.

The V and J genes are TRBV15 and TRBJ1-5, with TRBD1 matching over 10 bases. V shed 3 bases and J 6 bases; nucleotides not matched to a gene: 8. Germline CDR1 reads LNHNV; CDR2 reads YYDKDF (reference sequence). The CDR3 runs to 16 residues. DNA of the CDR3: TGTGCCACCAGCAGTTCCGGGACAGGGGATTTTCAGCCCCAGCATTTT. Residues: CATSSSGTGDFQPQHF. Together with reference TRBV15 and TRBJ1-5, the CDR3 gives the full variable domain: DAMVIQNPRYQVTQFGKPVTLSCSQTLNHNVMYWYQQKSSQAPKLLFHYYDKDFNNEADTPDNFQSRRPNTSFCFLDIRSPGLGDTAMYLCATSSSGTGDFQPQHFGDGTRLSIL.

V gene TRBV2 combines with J gene TRBJ1-1; D gene ambiguous. Germline CDR1 is SNHLY and CDR2 is FYNNEI. Trimming left V 6 bases short and J 0 bases short, with 2 bases between. The CDR3 runs 11 residues. CDR3 sequence (DNA): TGTGCCAGCAGCCTGAACACTGAAGCTTTCTTT. This codes for CASSLNTEAFF.